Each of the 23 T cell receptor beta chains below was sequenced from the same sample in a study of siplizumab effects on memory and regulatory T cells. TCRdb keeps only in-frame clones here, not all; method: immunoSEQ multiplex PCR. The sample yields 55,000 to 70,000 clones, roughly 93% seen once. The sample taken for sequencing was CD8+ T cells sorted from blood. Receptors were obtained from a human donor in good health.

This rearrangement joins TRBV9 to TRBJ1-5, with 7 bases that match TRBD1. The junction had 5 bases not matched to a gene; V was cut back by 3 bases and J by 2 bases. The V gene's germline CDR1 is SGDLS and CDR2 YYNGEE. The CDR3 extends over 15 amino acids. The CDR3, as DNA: TGTGCCAGCAGCGCTGGAGGACAGGGCAATCAGCCCCAGCATTTT. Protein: CASSAGGQGNQPQHF.

The CDR3 DNA reads TGTGCCAGCAGCTCGGGACCGGATAATCAGTTCTTC. Its protein is CASSSGPDNQFF. This chain connects TRBV7-2 to TRBJ2-1, with D perhaps TRBD1 or TRBD2 (5 bases each). CDR3 length: 12 amino acids. Trimming took off 4 bases at V and 13 bases at J, with 14 bases between the two ends. Germline lookup yields CDR1 SGHTA and CDR2 FQGNSA.

In nucleotides, the CDR3 is TGTGCCAGCAGAAAGACTAGTACAGATACGCAGTATTTT. As protein: CASRKTSTDTQYF. The chain recombines TRBV5-4 with TRBJ2-3, with D maybe TRBD2 (6 bases). V was trimmed by 5 bases and J by 3 bases, leaving 10 bases between them. Per germline, CDR1 SGHNT and CDR2 YYREEE (reference sequence). CDR3 size: 13 residues. Looking up the rest from reference TRBV5-4 and TRBJ2-3 gives the full variable domain: ETGVTQSPTHLIKTRGQQVTLRCSSQSGHNTVSWYQQALGQGPQFIFQYYREEENGRGNFPPRFSGLQFPNYSSELNVNALELDDSALYLCASRKTSTDTQYFGPGTRLTVL.

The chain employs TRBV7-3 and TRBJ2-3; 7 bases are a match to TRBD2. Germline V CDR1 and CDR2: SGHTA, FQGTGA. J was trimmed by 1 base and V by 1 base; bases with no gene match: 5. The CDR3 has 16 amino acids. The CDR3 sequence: CASSLKGLVGTDTQYF. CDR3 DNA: TGTGCCAGCAGCTTAAAAGGACTAGTCGGCACAGATACGCAGTATTTT.

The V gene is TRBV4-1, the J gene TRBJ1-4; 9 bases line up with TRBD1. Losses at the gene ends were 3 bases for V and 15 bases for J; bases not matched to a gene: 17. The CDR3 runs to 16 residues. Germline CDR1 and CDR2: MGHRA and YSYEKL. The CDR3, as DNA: TGCGCCAGCAGCCAGGGGACAGGGTCTTCGATGGGAAAGGTGTTTTTT. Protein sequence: CASSQGTGSSMGKVFF.

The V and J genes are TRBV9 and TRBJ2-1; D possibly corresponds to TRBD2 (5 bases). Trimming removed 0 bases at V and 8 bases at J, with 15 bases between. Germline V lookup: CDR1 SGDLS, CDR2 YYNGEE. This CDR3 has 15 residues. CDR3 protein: CASSVERDPPHEQFF. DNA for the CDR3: TGTGCCAGCAGCGTAGAACGGGATCCACCTCATGAGCAGTTCTTC.

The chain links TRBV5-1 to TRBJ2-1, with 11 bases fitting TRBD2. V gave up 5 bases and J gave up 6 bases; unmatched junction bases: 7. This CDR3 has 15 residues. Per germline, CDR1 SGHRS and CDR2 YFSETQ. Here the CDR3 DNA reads TGCGCCAGCAGGCTAGCGGGAGGTATGTCCAATGAGCAGTTCTTC. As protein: CASRLAGGMSNEQFF.

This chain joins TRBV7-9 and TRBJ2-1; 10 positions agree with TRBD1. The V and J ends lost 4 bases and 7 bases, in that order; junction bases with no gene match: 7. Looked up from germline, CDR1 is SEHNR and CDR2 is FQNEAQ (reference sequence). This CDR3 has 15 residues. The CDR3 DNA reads TGTGCCAGCAGCTCGCCGGGACAGGGGATAAATGAGCAGTTCTTC. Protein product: CASSSPGQGINEQFF.

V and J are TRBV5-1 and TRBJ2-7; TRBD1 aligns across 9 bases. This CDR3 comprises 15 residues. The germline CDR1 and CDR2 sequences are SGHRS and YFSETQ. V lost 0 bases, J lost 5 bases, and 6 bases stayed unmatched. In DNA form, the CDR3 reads TGCGCCAGCAGCTTGGCTACGGGACAGGGCGACGAGCAGTACTTC. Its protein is CASSLATGQGDEQYF.

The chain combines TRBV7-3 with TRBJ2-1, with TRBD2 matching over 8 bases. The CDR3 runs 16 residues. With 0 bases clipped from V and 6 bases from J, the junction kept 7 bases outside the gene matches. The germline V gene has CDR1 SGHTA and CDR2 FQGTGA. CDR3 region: CASSLTAGVSFNEQFF. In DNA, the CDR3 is TGTGCCAGCAGCTTAACAGCGGGAGTGAGTTTCAATGAGCAGTTCTTC. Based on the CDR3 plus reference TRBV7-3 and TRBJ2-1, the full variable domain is GAGVSQTPSNKVTEKGKYVELRCDPISGHTALYWYRQSLGQGPEFLIYFQGTGAADDSGLPNDRFFAVRPEGSVSTLKIQRTERGDSAVYLCASSLTAGVSFNEQFFGPGTRLTVL.

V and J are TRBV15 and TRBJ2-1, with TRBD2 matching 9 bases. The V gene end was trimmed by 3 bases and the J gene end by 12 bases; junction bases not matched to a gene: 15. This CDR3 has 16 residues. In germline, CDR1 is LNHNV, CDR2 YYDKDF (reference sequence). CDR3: CATSRIPWREGLGQFF. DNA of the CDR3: TGTGCCACCAGCAGGATCCCGTGGCGGGAGGGCCTGGGGCAGTTCTTC.

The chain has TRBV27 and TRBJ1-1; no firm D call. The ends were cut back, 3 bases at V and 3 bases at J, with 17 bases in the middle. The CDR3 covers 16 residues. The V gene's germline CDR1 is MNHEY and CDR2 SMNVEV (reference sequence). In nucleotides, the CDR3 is TGTGCCAGCAGTTTGAGCACAGTAGGTTGGGACACTGAAGCTTTCTTT. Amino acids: CASSLSTVGWDTEAFF.

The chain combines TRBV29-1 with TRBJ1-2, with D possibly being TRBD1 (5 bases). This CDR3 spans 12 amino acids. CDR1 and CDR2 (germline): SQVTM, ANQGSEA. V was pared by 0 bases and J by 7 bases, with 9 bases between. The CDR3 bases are TGCAGCGTTGAAGATGGGGGTCCTGGCTACACCTTC. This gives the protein CSVEDGGPGYTF.

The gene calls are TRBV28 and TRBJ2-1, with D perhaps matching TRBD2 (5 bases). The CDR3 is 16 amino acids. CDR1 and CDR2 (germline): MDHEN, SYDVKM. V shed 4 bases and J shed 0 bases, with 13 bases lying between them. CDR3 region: CASSSSRERSYNEQFF. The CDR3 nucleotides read TGTGCCAGCAGTTCATCCCGGGAACGCTCCTACAATGAGCAGTTCTTC.

The DNA for the CDR3 is TGTGCCAGCAGCGTAGAGGTGGGATCCTCTGGGGCCAACGTCCTGACTTTC. Translation gives CASSVEVGSSGANVLTF. The V call is TRBV9, the J call TRBJ2-6, with D uncertain. CDR1 SGDLS and CDR2 YYNGEE come from the germline V gene. Trimming pared 0 bases from V and 0 bases from J, leaving 10 bases between. This CDR3 is 17 amino acids long.

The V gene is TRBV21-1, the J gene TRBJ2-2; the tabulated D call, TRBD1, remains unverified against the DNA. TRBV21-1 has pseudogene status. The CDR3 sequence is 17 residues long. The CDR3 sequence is CASSKGRTGGNTGELFF. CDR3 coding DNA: TGTGCCAGCAGCAAAGGAAGGACAGGGGGGAACACCGGGGAGCTGTTTTTT.

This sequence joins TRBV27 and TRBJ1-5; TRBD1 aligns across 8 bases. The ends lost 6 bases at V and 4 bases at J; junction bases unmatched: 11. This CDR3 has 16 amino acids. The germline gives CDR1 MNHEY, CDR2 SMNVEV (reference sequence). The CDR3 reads CASRTGAEALNQPQHF. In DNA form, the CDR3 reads TGTGCCAGCAGGACAGGGGCCGAGGCTCTTAATCAGCCCCAGCATTTT.

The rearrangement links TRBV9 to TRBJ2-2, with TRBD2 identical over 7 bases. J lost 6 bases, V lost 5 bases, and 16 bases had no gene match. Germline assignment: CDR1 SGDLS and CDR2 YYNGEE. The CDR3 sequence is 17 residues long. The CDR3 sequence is CASSQNRAGVGAGELFF. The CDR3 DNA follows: TGTGCCAGCAGTCAAAATCGGGCGGGAGTGGGGGCCGGGGAGCTGTTTTTT.

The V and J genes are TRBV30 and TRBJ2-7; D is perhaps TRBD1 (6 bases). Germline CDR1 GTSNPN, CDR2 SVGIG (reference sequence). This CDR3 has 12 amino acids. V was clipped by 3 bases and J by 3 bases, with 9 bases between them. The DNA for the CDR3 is TGTGCCTGGAGGCCACAGGGCTACGAGCAGTACTTC. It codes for CAWRPQGYEQYF.

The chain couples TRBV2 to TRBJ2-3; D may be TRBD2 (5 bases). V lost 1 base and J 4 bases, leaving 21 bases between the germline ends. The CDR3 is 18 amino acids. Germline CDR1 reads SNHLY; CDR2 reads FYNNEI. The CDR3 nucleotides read TGTGCCAGCAGTGAAGGGGAGTTTCGGTTGGGTGGCGCAGATACGCAGTATTTT. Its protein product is CASSEGEFRLGGADTQYF.

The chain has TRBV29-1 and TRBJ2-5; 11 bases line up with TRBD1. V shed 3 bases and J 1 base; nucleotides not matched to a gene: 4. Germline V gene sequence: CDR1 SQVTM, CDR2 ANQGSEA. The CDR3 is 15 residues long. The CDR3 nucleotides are TGCAGCGTTGATGGGACAGGGGGGGCCCAAGAGACCCAGTACTTC. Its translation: CSVDGTGGAQETQYF.

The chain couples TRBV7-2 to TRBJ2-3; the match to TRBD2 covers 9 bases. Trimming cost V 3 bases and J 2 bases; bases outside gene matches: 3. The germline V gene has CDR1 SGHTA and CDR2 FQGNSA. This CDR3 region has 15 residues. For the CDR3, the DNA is TGTGCCAGCAGCTTCCTAGCGGGAACCACAGATACGCAGTATTTT. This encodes CASSFLAGTTDTQYF.

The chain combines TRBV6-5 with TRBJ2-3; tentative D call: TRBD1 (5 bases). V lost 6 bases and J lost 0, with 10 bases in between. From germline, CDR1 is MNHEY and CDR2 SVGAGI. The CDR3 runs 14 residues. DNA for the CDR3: TGTGCCAGCAGCGACAGACAGAGCACAGATACGCAGTATTTT. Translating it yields CASSDRQSTDTQYF.